Reported below is one T cell receptor (beta chain). This table comes from immunoSEQ multiplex PCR, and its TCRdb copy is limited to in-frame clones, with some not included. The sample contains about 120,000 clones, approximately 81% of which appear only once. The data were taken from a study of blood T cell repertoires in COVID-19. Trimming removed 4 bases from V and 7 bases from J, with 16 bases in between. Germline V gene lookup returns CDR1 KGHSH and CDR2 LQKENI. The CDR3 is made up of 14 amino acids. The origin of this receptor is a woman aged 50 to 60 with acute or convalescent COVID-19. V usage is TRBV18 and J usage is TRBJ1-2, with a weak D call TRBD1 (5 bases). What was sequenced was peripheral blood. Here the CDR3 DNA reads TGTGCCAGCTCACTAGGGGACTTCCTGCGTGGCTACACCTTC. Translating gives CASSLGDFLRGYTF.